This TCR beta chain derives from a study of blood T cell repertoires in COVID-19. Trimming removed 9 bases at V and 3 bases at J, with 22 bases between. CDR1 is MNHEY, CDR2 SMNVEV, per germline (reference sequence). This CDR3 has 16 residues. Data came from immunoSEQ multiplex PCR; TCRdb stores just in-frame clones and leaves some out. The table lists 120,000 to 150,000 clones, approximately 86% of them singletons. Sequencing input: peripheral blood. This sequence originates from a human donor in a cohort sampled during active COVID-19. V usage is TRBV27 and J usage is TRBJ2-3; perhaps TRBD1 as D (6 bases). CDR3 DNA sequence: TGTGCCAGTACTACCACCCCTCGCAGGGGAACAGATACGCAGTATTTT. The encoded protein is CASTTTPRRGTDTQYF.